This TCR beta chain was identified in a study of T cells in localized non-small cell lung cancer. The method was immunoSEQ multiplex PCR; TCRdb's version includes in-frame clones alone and lacks a portion of them. The data contain a few thousand clones, 33% of them singletons. This clone was recorded a few times. The CDR3 runs 16 residues. Germline V gives CDR1 SGDLS, CDR2 YYNGEE. V lost 4 bases, J lost 0 bases, and 5 bases stayed unmatched. The source of this sequence is a woman aged 40-69 years with stage I lung adenocarcinoma. The sequenced sample was normal lung tissue next to the tumor, obtained before any cancer treatment. The chain combines TRBV9 with TRBJ2-2, with 8 bases that match TRBD1. In nucleotides, the CDR3 is TGTGCCAGCAGCTTTACAGGGGGTCCGAACACCGGGGAGCTGTTTTTT. This gives the protein CASSFTGGPNTGELFF.